The 17 T cell receptor beta chains reported below all come from one sample, sequenced in a study of Graves' ophthalmopathy and Graves' hyperthyroidism. CDR3 regions of TCR beta were amplified from RNA transcripts. RT-PCR was first run with HTBI primers, then multiplex PCR in a second round. A single record per CDR3 protein comes from TCRdb applying MiXCR to the multiplex PCR reads. Of 200,000 to 250,000 distinct CDR3 sequences listed, roughly 21% are singletons. Sequencing was performed on peripheral blood. The source is a woman in her forties or fifties with Graves' ophthalmopathy.

V and J are TRBV12-3 or TRBV12-4 and TRBJ2-5, with 9 bases that match TRBD1. With 4 bases clipped from V and 5 bases from J, the junction kept 8 bases outside the gene matches. This CDR3 is 15 amino acids long. CDR3 DNA sequence: TGTGCCAGCAGTTACTCGTCGACAGGGGGGGAGACCCAGTACTTC. Translation: CASSYSSTGGETQYF.

This clonotype showed up many times. J is TRBJ1-2 and V is TRBV29-1, with D possibly TRBD1 on 5 matching bases. The CDR3 runs to 12 residues. The V gene's germline CDR1 is SQVTM and CDR2 ANQGSEA. The V gene lost 3 bases and the J gene lost 8 bases, with 13 bases spanning the gap. The CDR3 nucleotides read TGCAGCGTTGACAGGCAGGGCAGGGGCTACACCTTC. This sequence encodes CSVDRQGRGYTF.

The chain couples TRBV24-1 to TRBJ2-2; 8 nucleotides align to TRBD1. The germline V gene has CDR1 KGHDR and CDR2 SFDVKD. CDR3 length: 14 residues. J lost 7 bases, V lost 3 bases, and 3 bases had no gene match. The CDR3 coding sequence is TGTGCCACCAGTGATCCGGGACAGGTCGGGGAGCTGTTTTTT. Protein product: CATSDPGQVGELFF.

This clonotype was detected ten times or more. The chain is built from TRBV28 and TRBJ1-2; D unresolved. V gave up 5 bases and J gave up 4 bases, with 11 bases separating them. This CDR3 has 13 residues. From germline, CDR1 is MDHEN and CDR2 SYDVKM. The CDR3 nucleotides are TGTGCCAGCAGTCCCCCCGTTCGCTATGGCTACACCTTC. Translation: CASSPPVRYGYTF.

This clonotype has at least ten counts. This chain uses TRBV7-8 with TRBJ1-2; 9 bases fit TRBD1. CDR3 length: 15 residues. Germline-derived CDR1 and CDR2 are SGHVS and FQNEAQ. J gave up 3 bases and V 3 bases, and 5 bases lay outside the gene matches. The CDR3 region has the DNA TGTGCCAGCAGCTTGGGAACAGGGGGCGACTATGGCTACACCTTC. Its translation is CASSLGTGGDYGYTF.

This clonotype was counted at least ten times. The chain is built from TRBV11-2 and TRBJ1-5, with 7 bases identical to TRBD1. The CDR3 sequence is 14 residues long. Germline loops: CDR1 SGHAT, CDR2 FQNNGV. V lost 6 bases, J lost 1 base, and 3 bases stayed unmatched. CDR3 loop: CASRGDRSNQPQHF. CDR3 sequence (DNA): TGTGCCAGCAGGGGGGACAGAAGCAATCAGCCCCAGCATTTT.

This clonotype was observed many times. The chain uses TRBV7-8 and TRBJ2-7; 7 bases fit TRBD2. This CDR3 has 17 amino acids. CDR1 SGHVS and CDR2 FQNEAQ come from the germline V gene. Losses at the gene ends were 1 base for V and 2 bases for J; bases not matched to a gene: 11. CDR3 loop: CASSLGAGRENTYEQYF. CDR3 sequence (DNA): TGTGCCAGCAGCTTAGGTGCTGGGCGGGAGAACACCTACGAGCAGTACTTC.

V and J are TRBV7-8 and TRBJ2-5; 8 nucleotides line up with TRBD2. The CDR3 has 17 amino acids. V gave up 0 bases and J gave up 1 base; unmatched junction bases: 7. CDR1 and CDR2 (germline): SGHVS, FQNEAQ. The CDR3 sequence is CASSLARNLAGQETQYF. The CDR3 DNA reads TGTGCCAGCAGCTTAGCGCGGAACCTAGCGGGCCAAGAGACCCAGTACTTC.

At least ten counts were recorded for this clonotype. This rearrangement joins TRBV5-1 to TRBJ1-1; the D is unclear. This CDR3 is built from 14 residues. Trimming stripped 4 bases from V and 2 bases from J, with 12 bases between. The germline gives CDR1 SGHRS, CDR2 YFSETQ. The CDR3 DNA is TGCGCCAGCAGCCGGGTGGCGGATAACACTGAAGCTTTCTTT. Translation gives CASSRVADNTEAFF.

The genes are TRBV6-1 and TRBJ1-5, with TRBD1 matching 7 bases. With V trimmed by 7 bases and J by 1 base, 7 bases remained unmatched. Looked up from germline, CDR1 is MNHNS and CDR2 is SASEGT. The CDR3 is 15 amino acids. The chain's CDR3 is CASTWDSRSNQPQHF. The CDR3 DNA is TGTGCCAGCACCTGGGACAGCAGGAGCAATCAGCCCCAGCATTTT.

This clonotype was seen ten or more times. The chain couples TRBV18 to TRBJ1-2; 8 bases map to TRBD1. Germline loops: CDR1 KGHSH, CDR2 LQKENI. V shed 3 bases and J 3 bases; nucleotides not matched to a gene: 3. There are 14 residues in the CDR3. The CDR3: CASSPPGQDYGYTF. The CDR3 DNA reads TGTGCCAGCTCACCTCCGGGACAGGACTATGGCTACACCTTC.

In its sample, this clonotype was seen many times. The chain carries TRBV28 and TRBJ1-5; D not certain. In germline, CDR1 is MDHEN, CDR2 SYDVKM. This CDR3 has 11 residues. Between the trimmed V and J ends, which lost 3 bases and 6 bases, there was a span of 3 bases. The CDR3 is CASSFSQPQHF. In nucleotides, the CDR3 is TGTGCCAGCAGTTTTTCTCAGCCCCAGCATTTT.

This clonotype was counted many times. The V and J genes are TRBV5-6 and TRBJ1-2, with TRBD1 matching over 7 bases. The CDR3 spans 16 residues. Germline CDR1 reads SGHDT; CDR2 reads YYEEEE. Losses at the gene ends were 3 bases for V and 2 bases for J; bases not matched to a gene: 10. CDR3 sequence reads: CASSYTSGRGNYGYTF. The CDR3 nucleotides are TGTGCCAGCAGCTATACCTCCGGCAGGGGGAACTATGGCTACACCTTC.

This clonotype was seen only a few times. This chain connects TRBV7-2 to TRBJ2-5; the D call may be TRBD1 or TRBD2 (5 bases each). The germline gives CDR1 SGHTA, CDR2 FQGNSA. Trimming pared 3 bases from V and 5 bases from J, leaving 19 bases between. The CDR3 length is 16 residues. The CDR3 loop reads CASSFYRGQRGETQYF. The DNA for the CDR3 is TGTGCCAGCAGCTTTTACCGGGGCCAACGGGGCGAGACCCAGTACTTC.

This clonotype was picked up a small number of times. The chain has TRBV12-3 or TRBV12-4 and TRBJ2-7; D unresolved. Gene TRBJ2-1 matches the end of the DNA better, so the J call may be wrong. This CDR3 is built from 14 residues. The CDR3: CASSFIRTLDEQFF. CDR3 sequence (DNA): TGTGCCAGCAGTTTTATCAGGACCTTGGACGAGCAGTTCTTC.

The chain joins TRBV6-1 to TRBJ2-7; 7 bases are a match to TRBD1. CDR3 length: 13 amino acids. V lost 5 bases and J lost 3; bases outside the gene matches: 4. CDR1 is MNHNS, CDR2 SASEGT, per germline. Written as DNA, the CDR3 is TGTGCCAGCAGTAGGGGACAGCTCTACGAGCAGTACTTC. Protein product: CASSRGQLYEQYF.

This clonotype was counted at least ten times. This chain uses TRBV5-1 with TRBJ2-2, with TRBD2 identical over 9 bases. Looked up from germline, CDR1 is SGHRS and CDR2 is YFSETQ. The CDR3 runs 16 residues. Trimming cost V 0 bases and J 0 bases; bases outside gene matches: 0. The CDR3 sequence: CASSLGLAANTGELFF. In DNA, the CDR3 is TGCGCCAGCAGCTTGGGACTAGCGGCGAACACCGGGGAGCTGTTTTTT.